The clone carrying this T cell receptor (beta chain) was observed a single time. Per germline, CDR1 SNHLY and CDR2 FYNNEI. V was pared by 7 bases and J by 5 bases, with 14 bases between. This CDR3 has 13 residues. The entry originates in a study of shared clonotypes between healthy human individuals. Here immunoSEQ multiplex PCR was the method, and the copy in TCRdb shows in-frame clones only, minus some. This table has more than 2 million clones, almost 96% appearing once. The receptor was derived from a man younger than 35 in good health. Sequencing was performed on naive CD4+ T cells sorted from blood. Subset of the sample: CD45RA+ positively selected. The chain combines TRBV2 with TRBJ1-1; possible D gene TRBD1, 6 bases. The CDR3 spells CASTVRGGTEAFF. CDR3 DNA: TGTGCCAGCACCGTCAGGGGTGGAACTGAAGCTTTCTTT.